These 25 T cell receptor beta chains share one sample of origin, sequenced in a study of blood T cell repertoires in COVID-19. TCRdb's table, derived via immunoSEQ multiplex PCR, lists solely in-frame clones and lacks some. The sample comprises 150,000 to 200,000 clones, more than 80% of which are singletons, and roughly 12% rests with the top ten. Sequenced: peripheral blood. These receptors all come from a woman older than 75 with COVID-19, enrolled during active disease.

This clone was counted many times. The chain combines TRBV6-5 with TRBJ1-2, with D possibly TRBD1 on 6 matching bases. Looked up from germline, CDR1 is MNHEY and CDR2 is SVGAGI. V lost 0 bases and J 8 bases, leaving 13 bases between the germline ends. The CDR3 is made up of 14 amino acids. The CDR3 spells CASSYSTRDKGYTF. The CDR3 DNA reads as TGTGCCAGCAGTTACTCGACCAGGGACAAAGGCTACACCTTC.

This CDR3 reads CASSSRSSYNEQFF. CDR3 nucleotides: TGTGCCAGCAGTTCTAGGAGCTCCTACAATGAGCAGTTCTTC. The J gene is TRBJ2-1, the V gene TRBV2; D is ambiguous. Germline CDR1 and CDR2: SNHLY and FYNNEI. The CDR3 length is 14 residues. The ends were cut back, 5 bases at V and 0 bases at J, with 8 bases in the middle.

This sequence joins TRBV19 and TRBJ1-1; D uncertain. This CDR3 spans 15 amino acids. Trimming pared 3 bases from V and 2 bases from J, leaving 13 bases between. Germline V gene sequence: CDR1 LNHDA, CDR2 SQIVND (reference sequence). The CDR3 bases are TGTGCCAGTAGTATTCATCCGGGATTAAACACTGAAGCTTTCTTT. Residues: CASSIHPGLNTEAFF.

With regard to this clone: A read error may account for a junction end that differs from germline. The gene calls are TRBV5-4 and TRBJ1-1; weak D call: TRBD1 (6 bases). Germline V gives CDR1 SGHNT, CDR2 YYREEE (reference sequence). The CDR3 totals 15 residues. This CDR3 reads CASSSGQSMNTEAFF. Written as DNA, the CDR3 is TGTGCCAGTAGCTCAGGACAGAGCATGAACACTGAAGCTTTCTTT.

This rearrangement joins TRBV4-2 to TRBJ1-5, with a possible D match to TRBD1 (6 bases). The CDR3 covers 16 residues. The germline V gene encodes CDR1 LGHNA and CDR2 YNFKEQ. V lost 1 base and J lost 4, with 14 bases in between. CDR3 coding DNA: TGTGCCAGCAGCCAAGTAGCAGGGGCGGGTAATCAGCCCCAGCATTTT. This encodes CASSQVAGAGNQPQHF.

This clone was seen a single time. This chain uses TRBV21-1 with TRBJ1-2; the table calls TRBD1, which could not be checked here. TRBV21-1 is a pseudogene locus. The CDR3 consists of 15 residues. CDR3 amino acids: CASSENRGTNYGYTF. The DNA of the CDR3 is TGTGCCAGCAGCGAAAACAGGGGGACTAACTATGGCTACACCTTC.

This chain links TRBV11-3 with TRBJ2-7, with 7 bases identical to TRBD2. Germline V gives CDR1 SGHNT, CDR2 YENEEA. The length of the CDR3 is 14 residues. The trim removed 5 bases at V and 7 bases at J, leaving 11 bases unmatched. CDR3 bases: TGTGCCAGCAGCGCCCTCCGAGCGGGGTGGGAGCAGTACTTC. Translation gives CASSALRAGWEQYF.

This chain links TRBV5-1 with TRBJ2-7, with TRBD1 identical over 9 bases. The CDR3 runs 13 residues. V shed 9 bases and J 2 bases; nucleotides not matched to a gene: 6. Germline-derived CDR1 and CDR2 are SGHRS and YFSETQ. The DNA of the CDR3 is TGCGCCACCTCGGGGACAGGGACCTACGAGCAGTACTTC. This codes for CATSGTGTYEQYF.

This chain joins TRBV6-1 and TRBJ1-1; 11 bases agree with TRBD1. V gave up 0 bases and J gave up 11 bases; unmatched junction bases: 14. The CDR3 runs 17 residues. The germline gives CDR1 MNHNS, CDR2 SASEGT. DNA of the CDR3: TGTGCCAGCAGTGAAGCGCTCATCTGGACAGGGGGCTCTACGGCTTTCTTT. It specifies CASSEALIWTGGSTAFF.

The V call is TRBV6-1, the J call TRBJ1-5; D is possibly TRBD1 (6 bases). V was pared by 2 bases and J by 0 bases, with 11 bases between. Germline CDR1 and CDR2: MNHNS and SASEGT. The CDR3 is 16 amino acids. In DNA, the CDR3 is TGTGCCAGCAGTGAATTTTGGACAGATAGCAATCAGCCCCAGCATTTT. Amino acids: CASSEFWTDSNQPQHF.

The chain recombines TRBV7-9 with TRBJ2-5, with a weak D call TRBD2 (5 bases). This CDR3 has 13 residues. The ends were cut back, 4 bases at V and 5 bases at J, with 11 bases in the middle. Germline CDR1 reads SEHNR; CDR2 reads FQNEAQ (reference sequence). DNA of the CDR3: TGTGCCAGCAGCTCTACCGAGGGTGAGACCCAGTACTTC. Translating gives CASSSTEGETQYF.

This clone is a singleton in its sample. CDR3 nucleotides: TGTGCCAGTAGTAGAGCCGAGGACAGGGATTACAATGAGCAGTTCTTC. Protein product: CASSRAEDRDYNEQFF. This chain joins TRBV19 and TRBJ2-1, with 8 bases fitting TRBD1. Per germline, CDR1 LNHDA and CDR2 SQIVND (reference sequence). The CDR3 is 16 amino acids. J lost 4 bases, V lost 4 bases, and 9 bases had no gene match.

On this clone itself: Additional DNA sequences in this sample encode the identical CDR3. This chain joins TRBV18 and TRBJ1-3, with D unresolved. This CDR3 contains 14 residues. Germline V lookup: CDR1 KGHSH, CDR2 LQKENI. The germline V and J ends were trimmed by 3 bases and 0 bases, with 6 bases remaining between them. The CDR3 reads CASSPADSGNTIYF. The CDR3 nucleotides read TGTGCCAGCTCACCGGCCGACTCTGGAAACACCATATATTTT.

This rearrangement joins TRBV30 to TRBJ1-5; 8 bases align to TRBD1. Germline loops: CDR1 GTSNPN, CDR2 SVGIG (reference sequence). V was clipped by 0 bases and J by 4 bases; unmatched bases: 17. This CDR3 is 19 amino acids long. The CDR3 nucleotides are TGTGCCTGGAGTGTAGAACCTCGTTCCCGGGACAGGAGTAATCAGCCCCAGCATTTT. This sequence encodes CAWSVEPRSRDRSNQPQHF.

This clone was observed a few times. The gene calls are TRBV5-4 and TRBJ2-3, with TRBD1 matching over 9 bases. The trim removed 0 bases at V and 2 bases at J, leaving 1 base unmatched. CDR3 length equals 15 residues. CDR1 SGHNT and CDR2 YYREEE come from the germline V gene (reference sequence). The CDR3 DNA reads TGTGCCAGCAGCTTGGACAGGGGGCTCACAGATACGCAGTATTTT. It yields the protein CASSLDRGLTDTQYF.

This rearrangement joins TRBV9 to TRBJ2-5, with D perhaps TRBD1 (7 bases). This CDR3 region has 17 residues. The germline CDR1 and CDR2 sequences are SGDLS and YYNGEE. The V end lost 1 base, the J end lost 5 bases, and 21 bases lay between the germline ends. This CDR3 reads CASSVNSRSGGGETQYF. CDR3 nucleotide sequence: TGTGCCAGCAGCGTAAACTCCCGGTCAGGGGGAGGTGAGACCCAGTACTTC. The full variable domain, in which reference TRBV9 and TRBJ2-5 provide the parts outside the CDR3, is DSGVTQTPKHLITATGQRVTLRCSPRSGDLSVYWYQQSLDQGLQFLIQYYNGEERAKGNILERFSAQQFPDLHSELNLSSLELGDSALYFCASSVNSRSGGGETQYFGPGTRLLVL.

Regarding this clone: Additional DNA sequences in this sample encode the identical CDR3. The chain has TRBV2 and TRBJ1-1; 9 bases align to TRBD1. V shed 5 bases and J 5 bases; nucleotides not matched to a gene: 3. The CDR3 is 13 residues long. CDR1 is SNHLY, CDR2 FYNNEI, per germline. This CDR3 reads CASSPDRGTEAFF. CDR3 DNA: TGTGCCAGCAGTCCTGACAGGGGGACTGAAGCTTTCTTT.

The J gene is TRBJ1-4, the V gene TRBV2, with 9 nucleotides matching TRBD1. The CDR3 is 20 amino acids. Trimming cost V 4 bases and J 8 bases; bases outside gene matches: 23. CDR1 is SNHLY, CDR2 FYNNEI, per germline. CDR3 DNA: TGTGCCAGCAGTGCAGAATCCGGGACAGGGCGCCCGTCGTATGGAGAAAAACTGTTTTTT. Its protein is CASSAESGTGRPSYGEKLFF.

V and J are TRBV27 and TRBJ1-4; D gene ambiguous. The CDR3 length is 15 residues. The V gene's germline CDR1 is MNHEY and CDR2 SMNVEV (reference sequence). Between the trimmed V and J ends, which lost 7 bases and 0 bases, there was a span of 12 bases. The CDR3 loop is CASMKAGATNEKLFF. CDR3 DNA sequence: TGTGCCAGCATGAAGGCCGGAGCAACTAATGAAAAACTGTTTTTT.

The V gene is TRBV28, the J gene TRBJ1-4; no clear D gene. V lost 6 bases to trimming and J lost 0 bases, with 8 bases between them. The CDR3 is made up of 14 amino acids. Per the germline V gene, CDR1 is MDHEN and CDR2 is SYDVKM. The CDR3 loop is CASREGATNEKLFF. The CDR3 DNA sequence: TGTGCCAGCAGGGAGGGTGCAACTAATGAAAAACTGTTTTTT. The complete variable domain, with remaining parts taken from reference TRBV28 and TRBJ1-4, reads DVKVTQSSRYLVKRTGEKVFLECVQDMDHENMFWYRQDPGLGLRLIYFSYDVKMKEKGDIPEGYSVSREKKERFSLILESASTNQTSMYLCASREGATNEKLFFGSGTQLSVL.

The chain is built from TRBV24-1 and TRBJ1-4; D gene uncertain. Germline CDR1 KGHDR, CDR2 SFDVKD. This CDR3 comprises 13 residues. Trimming stripped 0 bases from V and 7 bases from J, with 5 bases between. This CDR3 reads CATSDLGSEKLFF. The CDR3 DNA reads as TGTGCCACCAGTGATTTGGGGAGTGAAAAACTGTTTTTT.

This clone has only a few counts. V is TRBV7-9 and J is TRBJ1-4; maybe TRBD1 (5 bases). CDR3 size: 14 residues. Germline values: CDR1 SEHNR, CDR2 FQNEAQ (reference sequence). Trimming shortened V by 5 bases and J by 5 bases, and 12 bases separated the two germline ends. The CDR3 region has the DNA TGTGCCAGCAGCGTCGGCGCAGGGAATGAAAAACTGTTTTTT. Residues: CASSVGAGNEKLFF. Supplemented by reference TRBV7-9 and TRBJ1-4, the full variable domain reads DTGVSQNPRHKITKRGQNVTFRCDPISEHNRLYWYRQTLGQGPEFLTYFQNEAQLEKSRLLSDRFSAERPKGSFSTLEIQRTEQGDSAMYLCASSVGAGNEKLFFGSGTQLSVL.

This clone was counted once. The gene calls are TRBV11-2 and TRBJ2-2; TRBD1 aligns across 7 bases. After removal of 4 bases from V and 6 bases from J, the junction contained 5 bases not matched to a gene. The CDR3 extends over 14 amino acids. The germline V gene encodes CDR1 SGHAT and CDR2 FQNNGV. CDR3 loop: CASSYHRGAGELFF. The DNA for the CDR3 is TGTGCCAGCAGCTACCACAGGGGAGCCGGGGAGCTGTTTTTT.

The rearrangement joins TRBV5-1 to TRBJ2-2; 11 positions agree with TRBD2. In germline, CDR1 is SGHRS, CDR2 YFSETQ. Losses at the gene ends were 5 bases for V and 4 bases for J; bases not matched to a gene: 10. The CDR3 length is 17 residues. CDR3: CASSALLAGDLTGELFF. In DNA form, the CDR3 reads TGCGCCAGCAGTGCCCTACTAGCGGGAGATCTCACCGGGGAGCTGTTTTTT.

The CDR3 nucleotides read TGTGCCAGCAGCTCCGCCCCCACGCGGTGGGTTTCGAACACTGAAGCTTTCTTT. Translated, it gives CASSSAPTRWVSNTEAFF. The chain recombines TRBV7-9 with TRBJ1-1, with D uncertain. Germline V CDR1 and CDR2: SEHNR, FQNEAQ (reference sequence). There are 18 residues in the CDR3. Trimming stripped 4 bases from V and 1 base from J, with 22 bases between.